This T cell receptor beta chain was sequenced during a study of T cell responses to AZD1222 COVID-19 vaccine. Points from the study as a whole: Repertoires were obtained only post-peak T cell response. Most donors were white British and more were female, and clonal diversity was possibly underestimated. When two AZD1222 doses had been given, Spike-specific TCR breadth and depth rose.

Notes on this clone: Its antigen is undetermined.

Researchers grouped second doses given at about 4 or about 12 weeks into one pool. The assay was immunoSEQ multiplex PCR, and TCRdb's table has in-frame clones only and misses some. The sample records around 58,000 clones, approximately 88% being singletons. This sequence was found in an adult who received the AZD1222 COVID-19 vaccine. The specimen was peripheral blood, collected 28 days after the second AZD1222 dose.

The CDR3 sequence is CASSPDRGWGEKLFF. The CDR3 DNA sequence: TGTGCCAGCAGCCCCGACAGGGGCTGGGGTGAAAAACTGTTTTTT. This chain uses TRBV16 with TRBJ1-4; 8 positions agree with TRBD1. The CDR3 runs 15 residues. From germline, CDR1 is KGHSY and CDR2 FQNENV. Losses at the gene ends were 4 bases for V and 7 bases for J; bases not matched to a gene: 8.